The text below deals with one T cell receptor (beta chain). It has no known antigen specificity. No base-level quality is on record; no much larger clone is a single base apart. Each clonotype received, on average, approximately 9.9x coverage in deep resolution sequencing performed on a MiSeq, where the target depth lay between 1 in 1 million and 1 in 200,000 T cells. TCR beta libraries were generated with the immunoSEQ hsTCRB Kit. As for how the authors treated the data: ImmunoSEQ Data Assistant and ImmunoSEQ Analyzer were used for data analysis, and V, D and J genes were assigned according to IMGT definitions. Clonality, with values ranging from 0 to 1, was calculated as one minus the normalized Shannon entropy of productive rearrangement frequencies. Public clonotype analysis was restricted to overrepresented clonotypes comprising at least 0.05% of each patient's repertoire. Approximately 12 age-matched healthy donor repertoires from immuneACCESS were used as controls for clonality. Imported from immuneACCESS, the table was reduced by TCRdb to in-frame sequences with V and J called. These copies leave out some clones; in studies compared against another copy, an unresolved V gene accounts for under half, and the cause of the remainder is not known. The DNA gave D and trimming, while V, J and clone size come from that table. This sample holds 55,000 to 85,000 clones; about nine tenths were observed only once. The ten biggest clones cover 3.1% of the sample.

The sample originates from a study of cytotoxic CD8 clonotypes in ibrutinib-treated CLL (dated by TCRdb to the early 2020s). Regarding the research as a whole: The cohort included roughly 15 treatment-naive and roughly 10 relapsed/refractory patients; around 17 were IGHV unmutated. Partial responses were observed in approximately 24 patients and complete responses in 2; after a median follow-up of 68 months, remission was maintained in around 14 patients and progression was observed in about twelve. The response samples were drawn at a median of approximately 12 months into treatment, with a range of about 6 to 40 months. On average, each sample had some 250,000 productive templates and 96,000 or so productive rearrangements. Of the roughly 90 people in the trial, approximately 26 had longitudinal samples available. Cryopreserved peripheral blood mononuclear cells were obtained prior to treatment, at the time of response, and at either disease progression or sustained remission. Patients were still on ibrutinib when every remission and progressive disease sample was collected. Overall study outcomes, separate from this receptor: At ibrutinib response clonality went up, during sustained remission it held steady, and at progression it dropped back toward baseline. Sustained-remission and progressing patients did not have matched sampling times, and lymph node repertoires were not examined. Baseline clonality was found to be higher than that of age-matched healthy donors and was strongly correlated with circulating CD8+ T-cell counts. Public clonotypes were rare and either contracted or stayed stable during treatment, and the rise in clonality at ibrutinib response reflected the expansion of private clonotypes.

The trim is 8 bases for V and 2 bases for J, with a gap of 18 bases between the germline ends. Measured from the cysteine to the phenylalanine, the CDR3 is 15 residues long. Only the CDR3 DNA is retained, 45 bases long and in frame from the first base. As encoded in the germline V gene, CDR1 is MDHEN while CDR2 is SYDVKM. The time point label for this specimen denotes: about a year on ibrutinib. For TCR beta library preparation, approximately 1.9 micrograms of genomic DNA was extracted from cryopreserved PBMCs. High-throughput TCR beta sequencing was performed on longitudinal blood samples from CLL patients receiving ibrutinib monotherapy. The patients took part in an open-label, single-center phase 2 trial of ibrutinib monotherapy.

Sequences were derived from PBMCs, sampled after 12 months of ibrutinib treatment. The receptor's source is a human donor with chronic lymphocytic leukemia. The sequence joins TRBV28 to TRBJ2-5, with the D call tentatively TRBD1 or TRBD2, each fitting 5 bases. The nucleotide sequence reads TGTGCCAGCGGGGGTGAGGGATCCTCACAAGAGACCCAGTACTTC. Its coded protein is CASGGEGSSQETQYF.